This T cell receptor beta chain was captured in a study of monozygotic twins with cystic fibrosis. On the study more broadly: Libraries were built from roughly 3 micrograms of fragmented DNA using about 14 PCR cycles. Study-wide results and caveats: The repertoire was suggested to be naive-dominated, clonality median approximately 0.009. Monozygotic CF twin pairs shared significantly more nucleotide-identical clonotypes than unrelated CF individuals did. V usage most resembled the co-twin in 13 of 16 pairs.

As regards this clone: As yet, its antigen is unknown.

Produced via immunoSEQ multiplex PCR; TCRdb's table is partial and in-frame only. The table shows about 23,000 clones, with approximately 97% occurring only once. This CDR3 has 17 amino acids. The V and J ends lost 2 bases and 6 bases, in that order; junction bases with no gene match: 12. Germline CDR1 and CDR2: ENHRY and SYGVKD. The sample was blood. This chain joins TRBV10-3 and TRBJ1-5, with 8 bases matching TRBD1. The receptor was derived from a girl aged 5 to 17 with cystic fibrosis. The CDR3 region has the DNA TGTGCCATCAGTGAGGGAATTGGCCAGGGGGCAAGTCAGCCCCAGCATTTT. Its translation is CAISEGIGQGASQPQHF.